This T cell receptor (beta chain) emerged from a study of T cell responses to AZD1222 COVID-19 vaccine (dated by TCRdb to the early 2020s). Regarding the study in general: Because spike-specific TCR depth and breadth did not differ between the two schedules, AZD1222 recipients who got a second dose at roughly 4 weeks were pooled with those who got a second dose at roughly 12 weeks. A total of over 230 trial participants underwent TCR sequencing, of whom about 210 received two doses of AZD1222 and about 25 received two doses of the MenACWY control vaccine. Trial participants were enrolled by age into subgroups of 18-55, 56-69 and 70-plus years, and about 150, 27 and 61 TCR-sequenced participants, respectively, were included in these subgroups. What the work shows at the level of the full study, not this receptor alone: Because no day 14 peak-response samples were available, repertoires were characterized only after the peak T cell response. Nearly half of unique spike-specific TCRs reportedly recognized epitopes outside regions mutated in the B.1.351 and B.1.1.7 variants. Only five or six AZD1222 recipients were SARS-CoV-2 seropositive at baseline, limiting conclusions about previously exposed vaccinees. In the small 56-69-year group, the increase in depth fell short of significance, most likely because of low power. After two AZD1222 doses, both the breadth and the depth of spike-specific TCRs were significantly higher than at day 0 and than in MenACWY recipients. CD4 TCRs associated with the vaccine covered the entire spike protein, and the dominant responses were in regions 160-218 and 743-854. Most participants were white British and females outnumbered males, and the authors suggested that clonal diversity may have been underestimated.

The time point label of this sample denotes: baseline before first vaccination. Samples from vaccinated people were obtained from the UK trials COV001 and COV002, which included a single-blind randomized controlled phase 2/3 trial of AZD1222 (ChAdOx1 nCoV-19) in healthy adults. For TCRbeta chain sequencing, PBMC samples from trial participants were taken at day 0 and at day 28 after the second dose. The CDR3 regions of human TCRbeta chains were analyzed by immunosequencing. The original methods were these. Repertoire TCRs were matched against a reference library of SARS-CoV-2-specific TCRs generated with the MIRA antigen-specificity platform. Breadth was defined as the fraction of unique TCRs that were SARS-CoV-2-associated. Depth was defined as the fraction of total T cells that were SARS-CoV-2-associated. Using the MIRA data, each spike-specific TCR was assigned both to the spike region to which the TCR was reactive and to a CD4 or CD8 class. Log10-transformed breadth and depth values were compared by one-way ANOVA with Sidak's multiple comparisons tests. This is the immuneACCESS table as TCRdb keeps it, with only in-frame sequences that have V and J called. A part of the clones is gone; compared with another copy, unresolved V genes explain less than half, and the rest is unexplained. That table gives V, J and clone size, and the DNA gave D and trimming. Within this sample are roughly 56,000 clones, with over 75% of them counted one time only. The ten largest clones add up to roughly 16% of the sample.

About this clone: Its antigen is not yet known. No base-level quality is on record; no much larger clone is a single base apart.

The trim is 5 bases for V and 4 bases for J, with a gap of 17 bases between the germline ends. The germline V gene encodes CDR1 LNHNV and CDR2 YYDKDF (reference sequence). Its CDR3 holds 15 amino acids, cysteine through phenylalanine. Left in the record is the CDR3 DNA by itself, 45 bases read in frame from the first base. The chain was built from TRBV15 and TRBJ1-1, with no D gene named confidently. This sequence was found in an adult in good health. This specimen was peripheral blood, taken on day 0 of AZD1222 vaccination. The DNA is as follows: TGTGCCACCAGCGGACCGGACGGCGGGTTCACTGAAGCTTTCTTT. Its amino acids are CATSGPDGGFTEAFF.